This is a list of T cell receptor beta chains from one sample in a study of cytomegalovirus exposure and HLA in healthy donors. Measured with immunoSEQ multiplex PCR; TCRdb has only the in-frame clones, and not every one. Reported are about 41,000 clones; the ten largest clones contain 5% to 7.5%. Sequences were obtained from PBMCs. The source is a man under 40 in good health and CMV-seronegative. Each CDR3 is given with its conserved first and last residue. The order of the fields is CDR3 length, D gene, J gene, V gene, CDR3 protein. A D gene is named only where the DNA matches it firmly.

>14|.|TRBJ1-1|TRBV4-2
CASSQGGGNTEAFF
>13|.|TRBJ2-7|TRBV5-1
CASSLGFRVEQYF
>19|TRBD2|TRBJ2-7|TRBV5-6
CASSLGVRTSGDRPYEQYF
>15|TRBD1|TRBJ2-3|TRBV2
CASSMNGQVGDTQYF
>14|TRBD1|TRBJ2-7|TRBV7-9
CASSLGQPPYEQYF
>14|.|TRBJ2-7|TRBV6-5
CASSLNRVIGEQYF
>14|.|TRBJ2-5|TRBV10-3
CAISGEITQETQYF
>16|TRBD2|TRBJ2-5|TRBV7-8
CASSLAPAGVRETQYF
>14|TRBD1|TRBJ2-5|TRBV27
CASSHRGRGETQYF
>14|.|TRBJ2-1|TRBV14
CASSRGGAANEQFF
>15|TRBD1|TRBJ2-5|TRBV6-5
CASSDRQGWGETQYF
>17|TRBD2|TRBJ2-7|TRBV6-1
CASSAGTSGARAYEQYF
>14|TRBD2|TRBJ2-1|TRBV5-4
CASSSAGAVNEQFF
>14|.|TRBJ2-1|TRBV9
CASSPRSLGPEQFF
>13|.|TRBJ2-7|TRBV10-2
CASSGGGGYEQYF
>16|TRBD1|TRBJ2-2|TRBV11-2
CASSPRDRANTGELFF
>15|.|TRBJ1-2|TRBV6-5
CASSYGEGRYYGYTF
>14|.|TRBJ1-2|TRBV7-9
CASSPPQAHYGYTF
>15|.|TRBJ2-7|TRBV4-1
CASSQGRQAPNEQYF
>15|TRBD1|TRBJ2-7|TRBV18
CASSQRQGEIYEQYF
>14|.|TRBJ1-1|TRBV27
CASRAPNENTEAFF
>15|TRBD1|TRBJ1-1|TRBV15
CATSLTGAWNTEAFF
>13|.|TRBJ2-5|TRBV10-1
CASSGILMGTQYF
>13|.|TRBJ2-3|TRBV28
CASSSSEGPSQYF
>14|TRBD2|TRBJ2-1|TRBV19
CASSWTSGTWEQFF
>15|.|TRBJ2-2|TRBV18
CASSPGQSRTGELFF
>13|.|TRBJ1-1|TRBV30
CAWSRTANTEAFF
>14|.|TRBJ2-1|TRBV2
CASSQLESRNEQFF
>14|.|TRBJ2-1|TRBV11-3
CASSLETTSGEQFF
>13|.|TRBJ2-7|TRBV5-1
CASSVDSMLEQYF
>14|.|TRBJ2-7|TRBV10-2
CATQGELAAYEQYF
>13|TRBD1|TRBJ2-7|TRBV6-5
CASSLDRGYEQYF
>13|.|TRBJ2-1|TRBV9
CASSVEIDNEQFF
>12|.|TRBJ2-1|TRBV6-1
CASSERYNEQFF
>14|.|TRBJ1-3|TRBV28
CASSLRGLENTIYF
>12|.|TRBJ1-1|TRBV5-8
CASSWGVTEAFF
>16|TRBD2|TRBJ2-5|TRBV4-2
CASSQDKVAGLETQYF
>17|TRBD2|TRBJ2-5|TRBV4-3
CASSQEWSSGGAETQYF
>15|.|TRBJ1-4|TRBV4-3
CASSQNGEANEKLFF
>15|.|TRBJ1-2|TRBV11-1
CASSLGGGRSYGYTF
>17|TRBD2|TRBJ2-4|TRBV4-2
CASSQGTSGQAKNIQYF
>15|TRBD1|TRBJ1-1|TRBV14
CASRRTGASWTEAFF
>13|.|TRBJ2-7|TRBV6-5
CASSYRDGDEQYF
>16|TRBD2|TRBJ2-7|TRBV5-1
CASSRTSGRRGYEQYF
>14|TRBD2|TRBJ2-5|TRBV5-1
CASRVVAGVETQYF
>14|TRBD2|TRBJ2-2|TRBV27
CASRVAGNTGELFF
>14|TRBD2|TRBJ2-7|TRBV27
CASSSSGRFSEQYF
>13|.|TRBJ2-2|TRBV14
CASSQERSGELFF
>18|TRBD2|TRBJ2-2|TRBV9
CASSEPWTSGKYTGELFF
>13|TRBD2|TRBJ2-5|TRBV6-1
CASSLNGGETQYF
>16|.|TRBJ2-6|TRBV18
CASAPQQGGGANVLTF
>13|.|TRBJ1-2|TRBV5-6
CASSFRVNYGYTF
>15|TRBD1|TRBJ2-1|TRBV7-2
CASSRLGQGYNEQFF
>15|TRBD1|TRBJ2-7|TRBV5-6
CASTGGLTGGYEQYF
>15|.|TRBJ1-4|TRBV5-1
CASSLGRGRGEKLFF
>14|.|TRBJ1-1|TRBV5-1
CASSIRSYNTEDFF
>13|TRBD1|TRBJ2-7|TRBV6-5
CASSRQGAHEQYF
>17|TRBD2|TRBJ2-7|TRBV14
CASSQDFGRGGAYEQYF
>11|.|TRBJ1-4|TRBV2
CASGVEEKLFF
>15|TRBD1|TRBJ1-5|TRBV4-2
CASSQEGGRNQPQHF